Below, 22 T cell receptor beta chains from the same sample are listed, as sequenced in a study of T cells after yellow fever vaccination. TCRdb processed the 5' RACE reads anew with MiXCR; each CDR3 protein has one entry. The sample lists approximately 340,000 distinct CDR3 sequences, 8.7% seen once, with roughly 18% in the top ten. This specimen consisted of PBMCs, obtained on the day of the first yellow fever vaccination. Every receptor here comes from a man younger than 35 who received the YFV17D yellow fever vaccine.

This clonotype was seen a few times. This chain joins TRBV4-1 and TRBJ1-4; maybe TRBD1 (5 bases). The CDR3 totals 14 residues. Trimming removed 5 bases from V and 8 bases from J, with 15 bases in between. The germline V gene has CDR1 MGHRA and CDR2 YSYEKL. The chain's CDR3 is CASSSFSKGEKLFF. Written as DNA, the CDR3 is TGCGCCAGCAGCTCCTTCTCCAAGGGGGAAAAACTGTTTTTT.

V usage is TRBV5-1 and J usage is TRBJ2-4; 10 nucleotides match TRBD1. This CDR3 has 15 residues. The ends lost 0 bases at V and 6 bases at J; junction bases unmatched: 3. Germline V CDR1 and CDR2: SGHRS, YFSETQ. The CDR3 coding sequence is TGCGCCAGCAGCTTGGAGGACAGGGGGGGAAACATTCAGTACTTC. Amino acid sequence: CASSLEDRGGNIQYF.

This CDR3 reads CASSSVSPNTEAFF. The CDR3 bases are TGCGCCAGCAGCTCGGTAAGCCCGAACACTGAAGCTTTCTTT. The chain recombines TRBV5-1 with TRBJ1-1; D gene unclear. From germline, CDR1 is SGHRS and CDR2 YFSETQ. This CDR3 contains 14 residues. V was cut by 3 bases and J by 1 base, with 10 bases left in between.

This clonotype occurred a few times. The chain carries TRBV2 and TRBJ2-1; D uncertain. With 8 bases removed from V and 3 bases from J, the gap between germline ends came to 11 bases. CDR3 size: 13 residues. CDR1 is SNHLY, CDR2 FYNNEI, per germline. Written as DNA, the CDR3 is TGTGCCAGCCGACCGCGCAGCTACAATGAGCAGTTCTTC. This translates into CASRPRSYNEQFF. Complete variable domain (other parts from reference TRBV2 and TRBJ2-1): EPEVTQTPSHQVTQMGQEVILRCVPISNHLYFYWYRQILGQKVEFLVSFYNNEISEKSEIFDDQFSVERPDGSNFTLKIRSTKLEDSAMYFCASRPRSYNEQFFGPGTRLTVL.

This chain connects TRBV5-1 to TRBJ2-3; 11 nucleotides match TRBD2. Trimming cost V 0 bases and J 8 bases; bases outside gene matches: 5. Germline V CDR1 and CDR2: SGHRS, YFSETQ. The CDR3 totals 15 residues. The CDR3 bases are TGCGCCAGCAGCTTGGTTAGCGGGGGGGCCGCTACGCAGTATTTT. It codes for CASSLVSGGAATQYF.

In this sample, this clonotype turned up a few times. The chain is built from TRBV4-3 and TRBJ2-1, with TRBD1 matching over 9 bases. V dropped 4 bases and J dropped 2; count of bases not matched to a gene: 9. The germline V gene has CDR1 LGHNA and CDR2 YSLEER. The CDR3 consists of 17 residues. This CDR3 is CASSRDPGQGAYNEQFF. The CDR3 nucleotides read TGCGCCAGCAGCCGGGACCCGGGACAGGGTGCCTACAATGAGCAGTTCTTC.

This clonotype was detected once. A much larger clone is a single base away; this may be a read error. The chain joins TRBV7-3 to TRBJ1-5; TRBD1 is a possible D gene (5 bases). The CDR3 sequence is 12 residues long. V was clipped by 6 bases and J by 4 bases, with 7 bases between them. CDR1 is SGHTA, CDR2 FQGTGA, per germline. CDR3 residues: CASRPGNQPQHF. CDR3 in DNA: TGTGCCAGCAGGCCAGGGAATCAGCCCCAGCATTTT.

This clonotype was detected only a few times. The V call is TRBV5-6, the J call TRBJ1-5, with TRBD1 matching 8 bases. The CDR3 contains 12 residues. V was clipped by 7 bases and J by 9 bases; unmatched bases: 6. Germline lookup yields CDR1 SGHDT and CDR2 YYEEEE. The CDR3 nucleotides read TGTGCCAGCGGGACAGGTTCTTTGCCCCAGCATTTT. It yields the protein CASGTGSLPQHF.

The V and J genes are TRBV7-3 and TRBJ2-3, with no clear D. From germline, CDR1 is SGHTA and CDR2 FQGTGA. The CDR3 runs to 11 residues. CDR3 DNA sequence: TGTGTACCGTTCAGCACAGATACGCAGTATTTT. Amino acid sequence: CVPFSTDTQYF.

This clonotype has at least ten counts. The chain joins TRBV5-1 to TRBJ2-1; 10 positions match TRBD2. The CDR3 contains 14 residues. V lost 1 base to trimming and J lost 6 bases; unmatched junction nucleotides: 1. Germline-derived CDR1 and CDR2 are SGHRS and YFSETQ. This chain's CDR3 is CASSLRTSGNEQFF. The CDR3 region has the DNA TGCGCCAGCAGCTTGAGGACTAGCGGCAATGAGCAGTTCTTC.

This clonotype was seen a few times. This rearrangement joins TRBV13 to TRBJ2-7; 8 bases agree with TRBD2. The germline V gene has CDR1 PRHDT and CDR2 FYEKMQ (reference sequence). Unmatched junction bases numbered 6, after V lost 3 bases and J lost 2 bases. CDR3 length: 15 amino acids. The CDR3 spells CASSLSPGLAYEQYF. CDR3 bases: TGTGCCAGCAGCTTGTCTCCGGGACTAGCCTACGAGCAGTACTTC.

V usage is TRBV20-1 and J usage is TRBJ2-5; D call uncertain. V was pared by 0 bases and J by 3 bases, with 5 bases between. The CDR3 contains 12 residues. Germline CDR1 and CDR2: DFQATT and SNEGSKA (reference sequence). CDR3 region: CSARDREETQYF. The CDR3, as DNA: TGCAGTGCTAGAGATAGGGAAGAGACCCAGTACTTC.

This clonotype was observed a few times. The rearrangement uses TRBV5-1 and TRBJ2-7; 7 bases are a match to TRBD2. V was pared by 3 bases and J by 3 bases, with 9 bases of the junction left unmatched. Germline assignment: CDR1 SGHRS and CDR2 YFSETQ. The CDR3 loop spans 15 amino acids. CDR3 coding DNA: TGCGCCAGCAGCTCCCTGCGGGGGTCGAGCTACGAGCAGTACTTC. Residues: CASSSLRGSSYEQYF.

This clonotype was counted between two and nine times. The V and J genes are TRBV18 and TRBJ2-1; a possible D gene is TRBD1 (6 bases). Between the trimmed V and J ends, which lost 3 bases and 7 bases, there was a span of 16 bases. This CDR3 comprises 15 residues. Looked up from germline, CDR1 is KGHSH and CDR2 is LQKENI. This CDR3 reads CASSPRSGDENEQFF. The CDR3 DNA sequence: TGTGCCAGCTCACCCCGCTCAGGGGACGAAAATGAGCAGTTCTTC.

This clonotype showed up just a few times. The genes are TRBV7-8 and TRBJ1-6; D may be TRBD1 (5 bases). The CDR3 has 14 residues. Germline V CDR1 and CDR2: SGHVS, FQNEAQ. Between the trimmed V and J ends, which lost 7 bases and 9 bases, there was a span of 16 bases. The DNA for the CDR3 is TGTGCCAGCACTAAGGGACCTAAGGGTTCACCCCTCCACTTT. It yields the protein CASTKGPKGSPLHF.

The sample holds many counts of this clonotype. The CDR3 DNA reads TGTGCCAGCAGCTTAGCAATTCAGGAGACCCAGTACTTC. Encoded protein: CASSLAIQETQYF. The chain is built from TRBV7-2 and TRBJ2-5; no clear D gene. In germline, CDR1 is SGHTA, CDR2 FQGNSA. CDR3 length: 13 residues. V was trimmed by 0 bases and J by 5 bases, leaving 7 bases between them.

This clonotype has a single count. The V and J genes are TRBV4-2 and TRBJ2-2, with 11 bases aligning to TRBD1. In germline, CDR1 is LGHNA, CDR2 YNFKEQ. V dropped 10 bases and J dropped 4; count of bases not matched to a gene: 8. The CDR3 loop spans 15 amino acids. CDR3 protein: CAIGPGTGGTGELFF. The CDR3 region has the DNA TGTGCCATCGGCCCCGGGACAGGGGGCACCGGGGAGCTGTTTTTT.

This clonotype was observed a few times. The chain combines TRBV7-2 with TRBJ1-2, with D uncertain. The CDR3 covers 14 residues. Per the germline V gene, CDR1 is SGHTA and CDR2 is FQGNSA. Trimming removed 3 bases from V and 8 bases from J, with 16 bases in between. The CDR3 DNA reads as TGTGCCAGCAGCTTTGGTCTATTCCCAAGGGGCTACACCTTC. As protein: CASSFGLFPRGYTF.

This clonotype was counted at least ten times. This chain uses TRBV20-1 with TRBJ2-5; possibly TRBD2 for D (6 bases). The germline V and J ends were trimmed by 5 bases and 6 bases, with 16 bases remaining between them. From germline, CDR1 is DFQATT and CDR2 SNEGSKA (reference sequence). The CDR3 length is 13 residues. CDR3 in amino acids: CSAHRPGGQTQYF. The CDR3 DNA reads as TGCAGTGCTCATCGCCCCGGGGGACAGACCCAGTACTTC.

This clonotype was picked up many times. The V and J genes are TRBV20-1 and TRBJ2-3; 8 bases line up with TRBD1. The CDR3 runs 14 residues. Per germline, CDR1 DFQATT and CDR2 SNEGSKA (reference sequence). The J segment lost 5 bases and the V segment lost 4 bases, leaving 8 bases of the junction unmatched. The CDR3 here is CSATDRGSRDTQYF. For the CDR3, the DNA is TGCAGTGCTACCGACAGGGGATCGAGAGATACGCAGTATTTT.

The chain employs TRBV5-1 and TRBJ1-2; TRBD1 matches 7 bases. With 0 bases clipped from V and 3 bases from J, the junction kept 2 bases outside the gene matches. The V gene's germline CDR1 is SGHRS and CDR2 YFSETQ. The CDR3 covers 14 residues. CDR3: CASSLDGTDYGYTF. DNA for the CDR3: TGCGCCAGCAGCTTGGATGGGACAGACTATGGCTACACCTTC.

This sequence joins TRBV7-9 and TRBJ2-5, with D uncertain. The CDR3 is 13 amino acids. The V gene's germline CDR1 is SEHNR and CDR2 FQNEAQ (reference sequence). Trimming took off 4 bases at V and 5 bases at J, with 11 bases between the two ends. The CDR3 region has the DNA TGTGCCAGCAGCTGGTTACCTCGGGAGACCCAGTACTTC. Its protein product is CASSWLPRETQYF.